These 26 T cell receptor beta chains came from one sample sequenced in a study of blood T cell repertoires in COVID-19 (TCRdb year 2020). Receptors were amplified or captured by the immunoSEQ multiplex PCR assay. Here the immuneACCESS table is served through TCRdb, limited to in-frame sequences with V and J called. Missing clones are a known gap in these copies; in checked studies unresolved V genes cover under half, and the rest lacks a known reason. Here the sample has about 76,000 clones; 85% occur a single time. Jointly, the top ten make up 8.5% to 10% of the sample. Material for sequencing was peripheral blood. These receptors came from a man aged 50-59 years with COVID-19, enrolled during active disease.

This clone is medium-sized by share. The V call is TRBV4-1, the J call TRBJ1-5; TRBD1 might be the D (5 bases). The CDR3 has 15 amino acids. V lost 0 bases, J lost 8 bases, and 14 bases lay in between. Germline V CDR1 and CDR2: MGHRA, YSYEKL. The CDR3 here is CASSQDWAGYEPQHF. The CDR3 nucleotides read TGCGCCAGCAGCCAAGATTGGGCAGGGTACGAGCCCCAGCATTTT.

The chain couples TRBV9 to TRBJ2-7, with D perhaps matching TRBD1 (5 bases). CDR1 SGDLS and CDR2 YYNGEE come from the germline V gene. V was cut by 0 bases and J by 3 bases, with 10 bases left in between. The CDR3 runs to 14 residues. DNA of the CDR3: TGTGCCAGCAGCGTAGGGCTAGGGGACTACGAGCAGTACTTC. Translated: CASSVGLGDYEQYF. The whole variable domain, remainder taken from reference TRBV9 and TRBJ2-7, is DSGVTQTPKHLITATGQRVTLRCSPRSGDLSVYWYQQSLDQGLQFLIQYYNGEERAKGNILERFSAQQFPDLHSELNLSSLELGDSALYFCASSVGLGDYEQYFGPGTRLTVT.

The V gene is TRBV2, the J gene TRBJ2-1; no reliable D call. The CDR3 is 14 amino acids. CDR1 SNHLY and CDR2 FYNNEI come from the germline V gene. Deletions cut 6 bases from V and 5 bases from J, with 14 bases between. DNA for the CDR3: TGTGCCAGCAGGGCGCTATTGGGCCACAATGAGCAGTTCTTC. Its protein is CASRALLGHNEQFF.

V is TRBV7-3 and J is TRBJ2-5, with D maybe TRBD1 (5 bases). The germline V and J ends were trimmed by 3 bases and 1 base, with 12 bases remaining between them. CDR1 and CDR2 (germline): SGHTA, FQGTGA. There are 15 residues in the CDR3. DNA of the CDR3: TGTGCCAGCAGCTTCGGGCAGGGTTTCCAAGAGACCCAGTACTTC. Its translation is CASSFGQGFQETQYF.

The chain joins TRBV5-1 to TRBJ2-1; D may be TRBD2 (5 bases). Germline loops: CDR1 SGHRS, CDR2 YFSETQ. CDR3 length: 13 amino acids. Deletions cut 3 bases from V and 8 bases from J, with 12 bases between. CDR3 protein: CASSSWSGDEQFF. The CDR3 nucleotides read TGCGCCAGCAGCTCTTGGTCCGGGGATGAGCAGTTCTTC.

The chain uses TRBV28 and TRBJ2-1, with TRBD2 identical over 9 bases. Germline CDR1 MDHEN, CDR2 SYDVKM. J gave up 3 bases and V 4 bases, and 7 bases lay outside the gene matches. The length of the CDR3 is 16 residues. CDR3 in amino acids: CASSSARSGGYNEQFF. DNA of the CDR3: TGTGCCAGCAGTTCCGCGCGTAGCGGGGGCTACAATGAGCAGTTCTTC.

This clone has a single count. The V and J genes are TRBV27 and TRBJ2-7, with D possibly being TRBD2 (6 bases). The CDR3 spans 14 residues. CDR1 is MNHEY and CDR2 is SMNVEV in the germline V gene (reference sequence). V dropped 5 bases and J dropped 3 bases, with 14 bases sitting between them. The CDR3, as DNA: TGTGCCAGCAGTATCCAAGCGCGGGACTACGAGCAGTACTTC. This gives the protein CASSIQARDYEQYF.

The chain employs TRBV9 and TRBJ1-3; D not resolved. This CDR3 is 13 amino acids long. Trimming took off 2 bases at V and 0 bases at J, with 3 bases between the two ends. In germline, CDR1 is SGDLS, CDR2 YYNGEE. CDR3 region: CASSVYSGNTIYF. The DNA of the CDR3 is TGTGCCAGCAGCGTTTACTCTGGAAACACCATATATTTT.

The genes are TRBV18 and TRBJ2-7; 7 bases fit TRBD1. The J segment lost 3 bases and the V segment lost 2 bases, leaving 10 bases of the junction unmatched. Germline CDR1 reads KGHSH; CDR2 reads LQKENI. The CDR3 totals 16 residues. CDR3 in amino acids: CASSPEDRAAFYEQYF. As DNA, the CDR3 is TGTGCCAGCTCACCAGAAGACAGGGCGGCGTTCTACGAGCAGTACTTC. Supplemented by reference TRBV18 and TRBJ2-7, the full variable domain reads NAGVMQNPRHLVRRRGQEARLRCSPMKGHSHVYWYRQLPEEGLKFMVYLQKENIIDESGMPKERFSAEFPKEGPSILRIQQVVRGDSAAYFCASSPEDRAAFYEQYFGPGTRLTVT.

The V and J genes are TRBV14 and TRBJ2-7, with TRBD1 identical over 10 bases. The CDR3 is made up of 12 amino acids. J lost 9 bases, V lost 8 bases, and 7 bases had no gene match. CDR1 SGHDN and CDR2 FVKESK come from the germline V gene. This CDR3 reads CASGQGGPRQYF. DNA for the CDR3: TGTGCCAGCGGACAGGGGGGTCCGAGGCAGTACTTC.

The chain carries TRBV27 and TRBJ1-1; D is unresolved. This CDR3 comprises 12 residues. V lost 6 bases to trimming and J lost 1 base, with 6 bases between them. Germline CDR1 MNHEY, CDR2 SMNVEV (reference sequence). The CDR3: CASSVGNTEAFF. In DNA, the CDR3 is TGTGCCAGCAGCGTCGGGAACACTGAAGCTTTCTTT.

The gene calls are TRBV4-1 and TRBJ1-2; D perhaps matches TRBD1 (5 bases). Germline V gene lookup returns CDR1 MGHRA and CDR2 YSYEKL. The CDR3 runs 13 residues. Trimming pared 2 bases from V and 7 bases from J, leaving 11 bases between. The CDR3 reads CASSQLGGTGYTF. Written as DNA, the CDR3 is TGCGCCAGCAGCCAATTGGGGGGTACTGGCTACACCTTC.

The J gene is TRBJ2-7, the V gene TRBV11-2, with D possibly matching TRBD1 (6 bases). The V gene lost 0 bases and the J gene lost 4 bases, with 13 bases spanning the gap. Germline CDR1 reads SGHAT; CDR2 reads FQNNGV. The CDR3 has 15 amino acids. The CDR3 is CASSLDPRTAYEQYF. The CDR3, as DNA: TGTGCCAGCAGCTTAGATCCCCGGACAGCTTACGAGCAGTACTTC.

The chain has TRBV4-1 and TRBJ1-1; no definite D call. CDR1 and CDR2 from the germline V gene are MGHRA and YSYEKL. The CDR3 has 13 amino acids. The V end was cut by 0 bases, the J end by 11 bases, with 13 bases between. Here the CDR3 reads CASSQEAGRWAFF. Written as DNA, the CDR3 is TGCGCCAGCAGCCAAGAGGCAGGCCGCTGGGCTTTCTTT.

This clone was counted only a few times. V gene TRBV5-1 combines with J gene TRBJ1-2, with D possibly TRBD1 on 5 matching bases. CDR3 length: 15 amino acids. Germline V gene sequence: CDR1 SGHRS, CDR2 YFSETQ. Trimming cost V 4 bases and J 5 bases, with 18 bases left between them. CDR3 DNA sequence: TGCGCCAGCAGCGCGGGGACGGGCTCTGGATATGGCTACACCTTC. The encoded protein is CASSAGTGSGYGYTF. The whole variable domain, filled in from reference TRBV5-1 and TRBJ1-2, reads KAGVTQTPRYLIKTRGQQVTLSCSPISGHRSVSWYQQTPGQGLQFLFEYFSETQRNKGNFPGRFSGRQFSNSRSEMNVSTLELGDSALYLCASSAGTGSGYGYTFGSGTRLTVV.

The chain has TRBV3-1 (or the pseudogene TRBV3-2) and TRBJ1-4; no definite D call. V shed 2 bases and J shed 8 bases, with 12 bases lying between them. The CDR3 length is 14 residues. Germline V lookup: CDR1 LGHDT, CDR2 YNNKEL (reference sequence). Written as DNA, the CDR3 is TGTGCCAGCAGCCAACCCCCTCATCAGGAAAAACTGTTTTTT. Translation gives CASSQPPHQEKLFF.

J is TRBJ2-1 and V is TRBV10-1, with TRBD2 as a possible D gene (6 bases). Germline CDR1 is WNHNN and CDR2 is SYGVQD (reference sequence). The CDR3 is 15 amino acids. The CDR3: CSLSPTSSAYNEQFF. CDR3 sequence (DNA): TGCTCACTAAGCCCCACTAGCTCAGCCTACAATGAGCAGTTCTTC.

The V and J genes are TRBV28 and TRBJ2-7, with 8 bases that match TRBD2. The J segment lost 0 bases and the V segment lost 2 bases, leaving 6 bases of the junction unmatched. The germline gives CDR1 MDHEN, CDR2 SYDVKM. CDR3 size: 16 residues. CDR3 in amino acids: CASSLPLAGSSYEQYF. DNA of the CDR3: TGTGCCAGCAGTTTACCGTTAGCGGGAAGCTCCTACGAGCAGTACTTC. The full variable domain, rest sourced from reference TRBV28 and TRBJ2-7, is DVKVTQSSRYLVKRTGEKVFLECVQDMDHENMFWYRQDPGLGLRLIYFSYDVKMKEKGDIPEGYSVSREKKERFSLILESASTNQTSMYLCASSLPLAGSSYEQYFGPGTRLTVT.

The V gene is TRBV28, the J gene TRBJ2-1, with TRBD2 identical over 7 bases. The J segment lost 7 bases and the V segment lost 5 bases, leaving 14 bases of the junction unmatched. Germline V gene sequence: CDR1 MDHEN, CDR2 SYDVKM. The CDR3 length is 16 residues. The CDR3 region is CASSKRGRERSNEQFF. The CDR3 region has the DNA TGTGCCAGCAGTAAAAGAGGGCGGGAGAGGTCAAATGAGCAGTTCTTC.

The chain couples TRBV9 to TRBJ2-3; the D gene is possibly TRBD1 (5 bases). The ends were cut back, 3 bases at V and 0 bases at J, with 20 bases in the middle. The CDR3 sequence is 18 residues long. The germline CDR1 and CDR2 sequences are SGDLS and YYNGEE. The DNA for the CDR3 is TGTGCCAGCAGCGCGCTCTATGCCACAGGTCTGAGCACAGATACGCAGTATTTT. Its protein product is CASSALYATGLSTDTQYF.

J is TRBJ2-1 and V is TRBV7-9; 8 bases match TRBD1. This CDR3 spans 16 amino acids. Per the germline V gene, CDR1 is SEHNR and CDR2 is FQNEAQ (reference sequence). J lost 6 bases, V lost 6 bases, and 13 bases had no gene match. The CDR3 DNA is TGTGCCAGCAGTCCCCCCTCGGGACAGGCTTCCAATGAGCAGTTCTTC. Translating gives CASSPPSGQASNEQFF.

The chain is built from TRBV6-5 and TRBJ1-4, with D perhaps matching TRBD1 (5 bases). V lost 2 bases and J 7 bases, leaving 11 bases between the germline ends. The germline gives CDR1 MNHEY, CDR2 SVGAGI. The CDR3 spans 14 residues. The CDR3 DNA follows: TGTGCCAGCAGTTACGGGGGGTTAAGTGAAAAACTGTTTTTT. Translating gives CASSYGGLSEKLFF.

This chain joins TRBV24-1 and TRBJ1-1; D remains ambiguous. CDR1 and CDR2 from the germline V gene are KGHDR and SFDVKD. This CDR3 is 12 amino acids long. V lost 6 bases and J lost 2, with 6 bases in between. CDR3 DNA sequence: TGTGCCACCAGTTCCCCTAACACTGAAGCTTTCTTT. This encodes CATSSPNTEAFF.

CDR3 amino acids: CSARTVEGYTF. The DNA of the CDR3 is TGCAGCGCCCGGACAGTGGAGGGCTACACCTTC. The rearrangement uses TRBV29-1 and TRBJ1-2, with D perhaps matching TRBD1 (6 bases). Between the trimmed V and J ends, which lost 7 bases and 8 bases, there was a span of 14 bases. Germline V CDR1 and CDR2: SQVTM, ANQGSEA. The CDR3 loop spans 11 amino acids.

This clone showed up just once. This chain links TRBV15 with TRBJ1-2; D may be TRBD1 (6 bases). V was shortened by 2 bases and J by 2 bases, with 9 bases between the two germline ends. The CDR3 loop spans 14 amino acids. Germline V gene lookup returns CDR1 LNHNV and CDR2 YYDKDF (reference sequence). The chain's CDR3 is CATSRLDSNYGYTF. The CDR3 region has the DNA TGTGCCACCAGCAGATTGGACAGCAACTATGGCTACACCTTC.

This sequence joins TRBV4-2 and TRBJ1-1; TRBD1 might be the D (6 bases). The CDR3 totals 15 residues. V was shortened by 2 bases and J by 5 bases, with 15 bases between the two germline ends. Germline-derived CDR1 and CDR2 are LGHNA and YNFKEQ. The CDR3 nucleotides are TGTGCCAGCAGCCAACCTCTACAGGGAGATACTGAAGCTTTCTTT. As protein: CASSQPLQGDTEAFF.